This TCR beta chain was sequenced for a study of blood T cell repertoires in COVID-19. On the study more broadly: Sample material is recorded as cDNA or gDNA derived from T cells, B-cell-depleted T cells, or PBMCs.

This clone was observed once. Profiled with immunoSEQ multiplex PCR; TCRdb holds only in-frame clones, not every one. The sample lists some 240,000 clones, about 83% occurring once. Trimming took 0 bases from V and 0 from J, leaving 7 bases between them. The CDR3 consists of 14 residues. Per germline, CDR1 SGHDT and CDR2 YYEEEE. The chain employs TRBV5-6 and TRBJ2-7; TRBD2 is a possible D gene (6 bases). Sequencing used peripheral blood. This receptor was identified in a woman in her thirties or forties who had recovered from COVID-19. CDR3 sequence reads: CASSLAGGSYEQYF. The CDR3 DNA reads as TGTGCCAGCAGCTTGGCCGGGGGCTCCTACGAGCAGTACTTC.